This is a list of T cell receptor beta chains from one sample in a study of tumor and adjacent non-tumor tissue in lung cancer. Via MiXCR, TCRdb re-called the multiplex PCR reads, giving one row per CDR3 protein. The table shows about 90,000 distinct CDR3 sequences, with about three fifths occurring only once. The sample taken for sequencing was lung tumor tissue. The receptors were sampled from a man in his 70s with non-small cell lung cancer. The conserved cysteine and the conserved F or W are not part of the CDR3 here. D genes are given only for firm matches.

v_gene	d_gene	j_gene	CDR3aa
TRBV7-2	-	TRBJ2-6	ASSLGGSGANVLT
TRBV29-1	-	TRBJ1-2	GVEEGHYT
TRBV28	-	TRBJ1-1	ASSLSSRIEAF
TRBV7-9	-	TRBJ1-1	ASSLPGGMAF
TRBV6-5	-	TRBJ2-3	AISWTRDLVDTRY
TRBV5-1	-	TRBJ1-3	ASSSRGSGNTIY
TRBV11-2	-	TRBJ2-2	ASDLGGNTGELF
TRBV5-5	TRBD2	TRBJ2-3	ASSTRLAGTLMDTQY
TRBV10-2	-	TRBJ1-2	ASNDQAGYGYI
TRBV28	-	TRBJ1-5	ASSPPGGDQPQH
TRBV20-1	-	TRBJ1-2	SARERVCGYT
TRBV5-1	TRBD1	TRBJ2-1	TSSSNTGGVGGGEQF
TRBV29-1	-	TRBJ2-7	SVEQTDSYEQY
TRBV18	-	TRBJ2-5	ASSPVGETQY
TRBV4-1	-	TRBJ1-5	ASSKVVSQPQH
TRBV28	-	TRBJ2-7	ASMGSPYEQY
TRBV19	-	TRBJ2-7	TSSTLTGGDEQY
TRBV20-1	-	TRBJ2-1	SPRAASYNEQF
TRBV4-1	-	TRBJ2-7	ASSLETPSYEQH
TRBV6-2/TRBV6-3	TRBD1	TRBJ1-5	ASSYPMDRVNWNQPQH
TRBV29-1	-	TRBJ2-1	SVELWGLSNERF
TRBV30	-	TRBJ2-7	AWGVPPPYEQY
TRBV11-3	-	TRBJ2-2	ASIPLNTGESF
TRBV29-1	-	TRBJ1-5	SVSPASNQPQH
TRBV12-3/TRBV12-4	-	TRBJ1-3	ASSPQAGFSGNTIY
TRBV29-1	TRBD2	TRBJ2-5	SVAVQELAGLETQY
TRBV11-2	-	TRBJ1-2	ASSFDTIQGAKIT